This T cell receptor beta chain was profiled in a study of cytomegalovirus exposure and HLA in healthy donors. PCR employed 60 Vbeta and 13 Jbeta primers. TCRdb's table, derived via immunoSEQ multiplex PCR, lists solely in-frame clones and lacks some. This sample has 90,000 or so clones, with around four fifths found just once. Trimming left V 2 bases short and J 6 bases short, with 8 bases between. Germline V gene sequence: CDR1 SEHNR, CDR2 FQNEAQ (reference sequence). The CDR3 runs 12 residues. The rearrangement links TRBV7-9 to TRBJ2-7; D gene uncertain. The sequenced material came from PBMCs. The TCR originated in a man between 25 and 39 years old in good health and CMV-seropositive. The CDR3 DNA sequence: TGTGCCAGCAGCTTAAACGGGTTCGAGCAGTACTTC. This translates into CASSLNGFEQYF.